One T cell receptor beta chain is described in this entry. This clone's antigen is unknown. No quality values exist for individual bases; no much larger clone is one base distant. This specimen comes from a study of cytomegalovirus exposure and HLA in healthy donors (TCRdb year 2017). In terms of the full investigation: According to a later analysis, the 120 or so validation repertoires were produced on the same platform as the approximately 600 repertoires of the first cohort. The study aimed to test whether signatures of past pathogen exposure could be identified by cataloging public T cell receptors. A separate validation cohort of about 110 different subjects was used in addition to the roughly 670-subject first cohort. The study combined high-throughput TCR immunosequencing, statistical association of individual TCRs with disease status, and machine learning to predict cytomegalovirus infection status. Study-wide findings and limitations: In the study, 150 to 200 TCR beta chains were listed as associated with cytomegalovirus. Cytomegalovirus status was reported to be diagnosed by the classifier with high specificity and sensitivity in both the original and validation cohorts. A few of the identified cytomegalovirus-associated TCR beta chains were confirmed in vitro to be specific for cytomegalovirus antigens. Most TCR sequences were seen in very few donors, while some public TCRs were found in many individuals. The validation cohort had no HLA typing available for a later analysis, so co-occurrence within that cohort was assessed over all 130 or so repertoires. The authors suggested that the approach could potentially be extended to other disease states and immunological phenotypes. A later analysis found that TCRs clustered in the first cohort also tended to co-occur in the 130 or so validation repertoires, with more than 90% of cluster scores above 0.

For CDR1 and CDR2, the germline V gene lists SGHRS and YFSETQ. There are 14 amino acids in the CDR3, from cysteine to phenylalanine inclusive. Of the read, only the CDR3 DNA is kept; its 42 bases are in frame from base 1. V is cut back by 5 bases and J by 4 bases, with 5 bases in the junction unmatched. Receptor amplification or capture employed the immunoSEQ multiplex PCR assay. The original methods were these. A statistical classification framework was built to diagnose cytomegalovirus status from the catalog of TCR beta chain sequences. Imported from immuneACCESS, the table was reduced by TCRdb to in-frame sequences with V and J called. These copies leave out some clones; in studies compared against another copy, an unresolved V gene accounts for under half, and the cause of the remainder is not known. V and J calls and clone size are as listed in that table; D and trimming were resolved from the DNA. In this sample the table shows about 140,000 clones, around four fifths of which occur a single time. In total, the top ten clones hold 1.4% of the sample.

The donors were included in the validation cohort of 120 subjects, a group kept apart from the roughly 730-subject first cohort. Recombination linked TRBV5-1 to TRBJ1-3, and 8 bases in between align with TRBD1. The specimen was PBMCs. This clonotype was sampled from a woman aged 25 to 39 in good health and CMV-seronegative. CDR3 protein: CASRTTGDGNTIYF. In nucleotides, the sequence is TGCGCCAGCAGAACGACAGGGGACGGAAACACCATATATTTT. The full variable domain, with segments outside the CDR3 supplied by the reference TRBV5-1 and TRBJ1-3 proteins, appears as KAGVTQTPRYLIKTRGQQVTLSCSPISGHRSVSWYQQTPGQGLQFLFEYFSETQRNKGNFPGRFSGRQFSNSRSEMNVSTLELGDSALYLCASRTTGDGNTIYFGEGSWLTVV.